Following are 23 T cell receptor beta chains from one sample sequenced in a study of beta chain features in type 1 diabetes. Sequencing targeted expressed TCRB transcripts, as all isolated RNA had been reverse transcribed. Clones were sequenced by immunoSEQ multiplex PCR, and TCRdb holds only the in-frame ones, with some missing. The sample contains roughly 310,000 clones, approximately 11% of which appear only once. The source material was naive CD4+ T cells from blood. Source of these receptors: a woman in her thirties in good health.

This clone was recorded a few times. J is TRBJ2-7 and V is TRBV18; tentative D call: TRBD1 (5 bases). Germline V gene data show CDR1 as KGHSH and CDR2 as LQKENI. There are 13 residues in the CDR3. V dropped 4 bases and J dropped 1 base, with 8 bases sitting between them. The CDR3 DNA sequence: TGTGCCAGCTCACGTGACAGATCCTACGAGCAGTACTTC. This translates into CASSRDRSYEQYF. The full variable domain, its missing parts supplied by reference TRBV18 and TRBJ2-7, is NAGVMQNPRHLVRRRGQEARLRCSPMKGHSHVYWYRQLPEEGLKFMVYLQKENIIDESGMPKERFSAEFPKEGPSILRIQQVVRGDSAAYFCASSRDRSYEQYFGPGTRLTVT.

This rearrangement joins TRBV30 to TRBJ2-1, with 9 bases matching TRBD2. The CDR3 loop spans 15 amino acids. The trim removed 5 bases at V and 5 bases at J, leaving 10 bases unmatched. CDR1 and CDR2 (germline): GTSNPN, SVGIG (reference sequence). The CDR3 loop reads CAWAAGGLSNNEQFF. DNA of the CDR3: TGTGCCTGGGCCGCGGGGGGGCTGTCTAACAATGAGCAGTTCTTC.

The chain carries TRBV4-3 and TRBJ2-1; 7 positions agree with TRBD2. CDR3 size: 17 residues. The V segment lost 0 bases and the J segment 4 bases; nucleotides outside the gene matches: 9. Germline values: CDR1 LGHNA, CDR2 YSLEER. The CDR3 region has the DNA TGCGCCAGCAGCCAAGACGGGCAGCGGGGTGTATACAATGAGCAGTTCTTC. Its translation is CASSQDGQRGVYNEQFF.

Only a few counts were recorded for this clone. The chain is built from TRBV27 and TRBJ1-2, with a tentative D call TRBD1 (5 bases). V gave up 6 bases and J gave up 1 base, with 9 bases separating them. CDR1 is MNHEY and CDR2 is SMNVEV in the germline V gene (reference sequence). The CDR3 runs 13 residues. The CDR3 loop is CASRRGHNYGYTF. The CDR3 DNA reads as TGTGCCAGCAGGAGAGGACATAACTATGGCTACACCTTC.

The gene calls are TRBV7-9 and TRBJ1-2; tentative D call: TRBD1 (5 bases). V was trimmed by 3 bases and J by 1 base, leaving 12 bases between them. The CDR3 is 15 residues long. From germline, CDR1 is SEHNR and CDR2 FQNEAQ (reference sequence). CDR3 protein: CASSFRTQNNYGYTF. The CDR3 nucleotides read TGTGCCAGCAGCTTTCGGACACAAAATAACTATGGCTACACCTTC.

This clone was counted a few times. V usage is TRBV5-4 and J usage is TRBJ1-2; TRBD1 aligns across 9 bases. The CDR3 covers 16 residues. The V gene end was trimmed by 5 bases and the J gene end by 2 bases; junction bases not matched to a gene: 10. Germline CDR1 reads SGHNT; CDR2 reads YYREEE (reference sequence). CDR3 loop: CASRSFRGQGNYGYTF. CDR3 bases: TGTGCCAGCAGATCATTCCGGGGACAGGGAAACTATGGCTACACCTTC. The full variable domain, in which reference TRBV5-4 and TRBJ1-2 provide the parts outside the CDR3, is ETGVTQSPTHLIKTRGQQVTLRCSSQSGHNTVSWYQQALGQGPQFIFQYYREEENGRGNFPPRFSGLQFPNYSSELNVNALELDDSALYLCASRSFRGQGNYGYTFGSGTRLTVV.

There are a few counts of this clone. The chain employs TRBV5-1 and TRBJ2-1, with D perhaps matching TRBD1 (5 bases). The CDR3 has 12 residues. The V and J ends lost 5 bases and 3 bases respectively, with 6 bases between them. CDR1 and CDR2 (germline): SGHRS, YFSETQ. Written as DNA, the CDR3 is TGCGCCAGCAGTACAGGCTACAATGAGCAGTTCTTC. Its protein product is CASSTGYNEQFF.

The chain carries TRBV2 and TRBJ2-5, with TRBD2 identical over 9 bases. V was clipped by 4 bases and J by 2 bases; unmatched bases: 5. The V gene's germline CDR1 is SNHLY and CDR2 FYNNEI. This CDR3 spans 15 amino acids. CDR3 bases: TGTGCCAGCAGTGGACTAGCGGAGGAACAAGAGACCCAGTACTTC. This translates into CASSGLAEEQETQYF.

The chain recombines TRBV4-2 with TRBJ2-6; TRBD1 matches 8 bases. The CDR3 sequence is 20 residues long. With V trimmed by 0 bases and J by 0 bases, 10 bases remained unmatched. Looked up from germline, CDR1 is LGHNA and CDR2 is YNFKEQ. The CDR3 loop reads CASSQEGDRGRPSGANVLTF. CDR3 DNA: TGTGCCAGCAGCCAAGAGGGCGACAGGGGACGTCCCTCTGGGGCCAACGTCCTGACTTTC.

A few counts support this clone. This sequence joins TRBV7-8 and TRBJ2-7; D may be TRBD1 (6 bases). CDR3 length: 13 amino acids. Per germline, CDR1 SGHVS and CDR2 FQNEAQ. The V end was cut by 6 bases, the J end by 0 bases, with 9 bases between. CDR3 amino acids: CASSRQDSYEQYF. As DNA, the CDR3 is TGTGCCAGCAGTCGACAGGACTCCTACGAGCAGTACTTC.

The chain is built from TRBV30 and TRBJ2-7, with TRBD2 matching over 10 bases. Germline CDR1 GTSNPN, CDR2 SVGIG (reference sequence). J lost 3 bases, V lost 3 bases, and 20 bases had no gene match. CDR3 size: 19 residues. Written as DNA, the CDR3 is TGTGCCTGGAGCGAGAACAATGGACAGGAGACTAGCGGGTACTACGAGCAGTACTTC. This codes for CAWSENNGQETSGYYEQYF.

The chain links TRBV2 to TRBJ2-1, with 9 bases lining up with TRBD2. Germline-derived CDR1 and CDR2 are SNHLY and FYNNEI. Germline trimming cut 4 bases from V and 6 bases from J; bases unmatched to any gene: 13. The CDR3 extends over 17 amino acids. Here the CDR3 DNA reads TGTGCCAGCAGTGTTCGTATCTGGCGGGAGGGTATCAATGAGCAGTTCTTC. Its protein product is CASSVRIWREGINEQFF.

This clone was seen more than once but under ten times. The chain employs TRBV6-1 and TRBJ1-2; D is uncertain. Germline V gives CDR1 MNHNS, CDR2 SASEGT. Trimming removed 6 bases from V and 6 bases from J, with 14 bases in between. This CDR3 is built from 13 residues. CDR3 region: CASRETSFDGYTF. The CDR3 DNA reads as TGTGCCAGCAGAGAGACAAGTTTCGATGGCTACACCTTC.

CDR3 in amino acids: CASTQGQVGDTQYF. CDR3 nucleotides: TGTGCCAGCACTCAAGGACAGGTGGGAGATACGCAGTATTTT. V is TRBV6-5 and J is TRBJ2-3; TRBD1 matches at 7 bases. CDR1 and CDR2 from the germline V gene are MNHEY and SVGAGI. This CDR3 has 14 residues. Germline trimming cut 7 bases from V and 5 bases from J; bases unmatched to any gene: 9.

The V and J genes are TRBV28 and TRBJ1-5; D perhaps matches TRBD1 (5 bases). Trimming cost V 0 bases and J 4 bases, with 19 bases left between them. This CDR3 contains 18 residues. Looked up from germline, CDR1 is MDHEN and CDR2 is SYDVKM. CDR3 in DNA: TGTGCCAGCAGTTTATGGGTGTTTTCGGGGGAACGGAATCAGCCCCAGCATTTT. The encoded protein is CASSLWVFSGERNQPQHF.

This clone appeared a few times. CDR3 loop: CASSGTGLAPIDEQFF. CDR3 sequence (DNA): TGTGCCAGCAGCGGCACAGGACTAGCCCCAATCGATGAGCAGTTCTTC. This sequence joins TRBV11-2 and TRBJ2-1; 8 bases are shared with TRBD2. Germline V lookup: CDR1 SGHAT, CDR2 FQNNGV. This CDR3 has 16 amino acids. The J segment lost 8 bases and the V segment lost 5 bases, leaving 14 bases of the junction unmatched.

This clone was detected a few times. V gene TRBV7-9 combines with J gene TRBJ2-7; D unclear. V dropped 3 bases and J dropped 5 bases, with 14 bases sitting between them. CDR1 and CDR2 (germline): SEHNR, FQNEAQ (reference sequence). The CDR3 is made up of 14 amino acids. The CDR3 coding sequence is TGTGCCAGCAGCTTTAAGGCGCAGGTCCACGAGCAGTACTTC. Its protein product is CASSFKAQVHEQYF.

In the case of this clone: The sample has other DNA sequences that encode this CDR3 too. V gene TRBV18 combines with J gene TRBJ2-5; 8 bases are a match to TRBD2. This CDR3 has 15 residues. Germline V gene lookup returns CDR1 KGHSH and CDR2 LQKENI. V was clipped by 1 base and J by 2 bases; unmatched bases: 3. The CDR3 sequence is CASSPLAGNQETQYF. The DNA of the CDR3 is TGTGCCAGCTCACCACTAGCGGGAAATCAAGAGACCCAGTACTTC.

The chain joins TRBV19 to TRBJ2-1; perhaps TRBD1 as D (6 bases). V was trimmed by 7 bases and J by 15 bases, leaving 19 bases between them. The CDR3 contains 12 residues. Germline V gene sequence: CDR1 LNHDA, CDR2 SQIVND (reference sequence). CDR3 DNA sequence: TGTGCCAGTACGGCGTCGACAGGCTATTTGTTCTTC. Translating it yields CASTASTGYLFF.

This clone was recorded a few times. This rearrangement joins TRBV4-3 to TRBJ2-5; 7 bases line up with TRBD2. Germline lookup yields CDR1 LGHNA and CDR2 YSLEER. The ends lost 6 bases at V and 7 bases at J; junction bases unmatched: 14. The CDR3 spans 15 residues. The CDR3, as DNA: TGCGCCAGCAGTCGCCTGGGGGGGGGTCAGGGGACCCAGTACTTC. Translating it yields CASSRLGGGQGTQYF.

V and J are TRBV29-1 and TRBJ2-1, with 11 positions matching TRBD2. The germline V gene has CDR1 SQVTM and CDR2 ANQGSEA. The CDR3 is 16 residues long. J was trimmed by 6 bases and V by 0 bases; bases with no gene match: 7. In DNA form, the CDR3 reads TGCAGCGTTGAAGAATGGCTAGCGGGAGGTCGCAATGAGCAGTTCTTC. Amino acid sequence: CSVEEWLAGGRNEQFF.

The CDR3 is CASSNRRLALQETQYF. The CDR3 DNA sequence: TGTGCCAGTAGTAACAGACGACTAGCGCTACAAGAGACCCAGTACTTC. The chain uses TRBV19 and TRBJ2-5; TRBD2 aligns across 8 bases. The junction had 9 bases not matched to a gene; V was cut back by 4 bases and J by 2 bases. The CDR3 has 16 residues. The germline CDR1 and CDR2 sequences are LNHDA and SQIVND (reference sequence).

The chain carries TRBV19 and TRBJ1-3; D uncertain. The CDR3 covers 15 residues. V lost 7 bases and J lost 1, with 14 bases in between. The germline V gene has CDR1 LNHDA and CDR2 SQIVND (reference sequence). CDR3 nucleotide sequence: TGTGCCAGTATTCGTAGAGGAAGTTCTGGAAACACCATATATTTT. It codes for CASIRRGSSGNTIYF. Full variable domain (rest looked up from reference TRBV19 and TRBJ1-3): DGGITQSPKYLFRKEGQNVTLSCEQNLNHDAMYWYRQDPGQGLRLIYYSQIVNDFQKGDIAEGYSVSREKKESFPLTVTSAQKNPTAFYLCASIRRGSSGNTIYFGEGSWLTVV.